This T cell receptor beta chain originates from a study of identical twins. This clonotype was detected many times. TCRdb re-analysed the 5' RACE reads in MiXCR, keeping a single row per CDR3 protein. This table has 1.5 million to 2 million distinct CDR3 sequences, less than 40% appearing once. V shed 0 bases and J shed 8 bases, with 7 bases lying between them. Germline CDR1 is LGHDT and CDR2 is YNNKEL (reference sequence). CDR3 length: 12 residues. This chain uses TRBV3-1 with TRBJ1-2; no reliable D call. The sequence derives from a newborn girl in good health. Specimen: cord blood. Written as DNA, the CDR3 is TGTGCCAGCAGCCAAGATGTCCAGGGCTACACCTTC. This gives the protein CASSQDVQGYTF.